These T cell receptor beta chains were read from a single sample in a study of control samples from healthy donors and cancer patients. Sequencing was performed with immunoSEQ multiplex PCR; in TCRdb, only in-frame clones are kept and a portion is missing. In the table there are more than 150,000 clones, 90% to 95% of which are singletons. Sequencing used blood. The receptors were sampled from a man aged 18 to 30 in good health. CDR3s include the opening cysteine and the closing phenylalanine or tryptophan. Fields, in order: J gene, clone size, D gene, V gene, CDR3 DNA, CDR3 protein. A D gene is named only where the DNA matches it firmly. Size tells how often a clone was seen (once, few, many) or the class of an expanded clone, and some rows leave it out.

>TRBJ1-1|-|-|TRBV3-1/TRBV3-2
TGTGCCAGCAGCCAAGCTGTGAGGAATGAAGCTTTCTTT
CASSQAVRNEAFF
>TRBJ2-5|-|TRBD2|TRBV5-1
TGCGCCAGCAGCTTACGATCTCGGGGGGTCCTCCAAGAGACCCAGTACTTC
CASSLRSRGVLQETQYF
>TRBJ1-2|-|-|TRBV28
TGTGCCAGCAGTTTAGAAGGAAACTATGGCTACACCTTC
CASSLEGNYGYTF
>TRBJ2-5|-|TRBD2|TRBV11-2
TGTGCCAGCAGCTTAGGGCGGGGGGTCTTCCAGACCCAGTACTTC
CASSLGRGVFQTQYF
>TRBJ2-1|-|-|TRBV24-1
TGTGCCACCTCCACTCGACAGTCCTCCTACAATGAGCAGTTCTTC
CATSTRQSSYNEQFF
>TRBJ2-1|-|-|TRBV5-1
TGCGCCAGCAGCTCCTTCAGCGGAAATGAGCAGTTCTTC
CASSSFSGNEQFF
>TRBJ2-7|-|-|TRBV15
TGTGCCACCAGCAGAGATTGGCAGCTCAAGCAGTACTTC
CATSRDWQLKQYF
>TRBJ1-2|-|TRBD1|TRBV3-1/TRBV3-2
TGTGCCAGCAGCCCCAGACAGGGGGTGTATGGCTACACCTTC
CASSPRQGVYGYTF
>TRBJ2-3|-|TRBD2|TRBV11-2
TGTGCCAGCAGCAGCGGACTAGCTTCAGATACGCAGTATTTT
CASSSGLASDTQYF
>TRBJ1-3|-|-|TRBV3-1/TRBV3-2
TGTGCCAGCAGCCAAGTTTGGAGCTCTGGAAACACCATATATTTT
CASSQVWSSGNTIYF
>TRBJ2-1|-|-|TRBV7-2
TGTGCCAGCAGCTTAGTCTCACTAGGCGATGAGCAGTTCTTC
CASSLVSLGDEQFF
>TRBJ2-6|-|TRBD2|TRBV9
TGTGCCAGCAGCCTGACTAGCGGGGGGAACTCTGGGGCCAACGTCCTGACTTTC
CASSLTSGGNSGANVLTF
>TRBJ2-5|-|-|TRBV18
TGTGCCAGCTCACCAGACAGAGAGACCCAGTACTTC
CASSPDRETQYF
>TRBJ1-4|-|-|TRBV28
TGTGCCAGCAACGAGCCGTTCAGAGGACCACTGTTTTTT
CASNEPFRGPLFF
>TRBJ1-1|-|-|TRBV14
TGTGCCAGCAGCCAAGAAGCCACAGGGAACACTGAAGCTTTCTTT
CASSQEATGNTEAFF
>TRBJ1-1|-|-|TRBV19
TGTGCCACCAACCTCCAGGGAGATACTGAAGCTTTCTTT
CATNLQGDTEAFF
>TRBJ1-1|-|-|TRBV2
TGTGCCAGCAGTGGACTTCGGGGCACTGAAGCTTTCTTT
CASSGLRGTEAFF
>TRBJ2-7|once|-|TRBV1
TGCACCAGCAGCCAAGATCGGACACCAACTTCCTACGAGCAGTACTTC
CTSSQDRTPTSYEQYF
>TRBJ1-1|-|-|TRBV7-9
TGTGCCAGCAGCTTTAGCCCCCACGTTTGGCAGCTAGAAGCTTTCTTT
CASSFSPHVWQLEAFF
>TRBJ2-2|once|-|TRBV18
TGTGCCAGCTCACCACAGGGGAACACCGGGGAGCTGTTTTTT
CASSPQGNTGELFF
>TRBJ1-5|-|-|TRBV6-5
TGTGCCACAGGCCGACCAGGGTTTAGCAATCAGCCCCAGCATTTT
CATGRPGFSNQPQHF